The T cell receptor (beta chain) described here comes from a study of OX40 agonist ivuxolimab in advanced cancers. Trimming stripped 7 bases from V and 1 base from J, with 10 bases between. CDR3 size: 13 residues. Germline V CDR1 and CDR2: MDHEN, SYDVKM. Method: immunoSEQ multiplex PCR; TCRdb's copy keeps in-frame clones and lacks some. The sample holds approximately 66,000 clones, 85% seen once. The source material was CD4+ or CD8+ T cells sorted from blood, sampled in a trial of the OX40 agonist ivuxolimab. The chain joins TRBV28 to TRBJ1-1, with no clear D. The TCR comes from an adult with an advanced solid tumor such as melanoma, head and neck, liver or kidney cancer. In DNA form, the CDR3 reads TGTGCCAGCACATACAACGGGAACACTGAAGCTTTCTTT. It encodes CASTYNGNTEAFF.